This TCR beta chain was sequenced for a study of blood T cell repertoires in COVID-19. Original handling: From reference gene primer amplification, estimates of nucleated cell counts were derived. The assay was immunoSEQ multiplex PCR, and TCRdb's table has in-frame clones only and misses some. V and J calls and clone size follow that table, whereas D and trimming were derived from the DNA. There are about 260,000 clones in the sample; approximately 88% occur only once, and about 9.4% lies in the top ten. The germline gives CDR1 GTSNPN, CDR2 SVGIG (reference sequence). Trimming cost V 2 bases and J 0 bases, with 5 bases left between them. This CDR3 has 13 amino acids.

The source material was peripheral blood. This rearrangement joins TRBV30 to TRBJ1-5; D not resolved. The receptor was derived from a woman in her 70s with COVID-19, enrolled during active disease. CDR3 protein: CAWSPYSNQPQHF. The CDR3 nucleotides are TGTGCCTGGAGTCCCTATAGCAATCAGCCCCAGCATTTT.